The 20 T cell receptor beta chains below were found in one sample sequenced in a study of blood T cells in healthy people across ages. A second about 7 to 11 cycle PCR used barcoded and J-beta primers. Each CDR3 protein gets one entry after TCRdb re-called the 5' RACE reads with MiXCR. The table lists about 1.5 million distinct CDR3 sequences, roughly two fifths of them singletons. Sequences were obtained from blood. These receptor sequences come from a woman between 18 and 30 years old in good health.

The chain has TRBV7-2 and TRBJ2-7; 7 bases fit TRBD2. CDR3 length equals 18 residues. Per germline, CDR1 SGHTA and CDR2 FQGNSA. J was trimmed by 2 bases and V by 3 bases; bases with no gene match: 16. CDR3 region: CASSLGRGLVKETYEQYF. The CDR3 region has the DNA TGTGCCAGCAGCTTGGGACGAGGACTAGTAAAGGAGACCTACGAGCAGTACTTC. The complete variable domain, with remaining parts taken from reference TRBV7-2 and TRBJ2-7, reads GAGVSQSPSNKVTEKGKDVELRCDPISGHTALYWYRQSLGQGLEFLIYFQGNSAPDKSGLPSDRFSAERTGGSVSTLTIQRTQQEDSAVYLCASSLGRGLVKETYEQYFGPGTRLTVT.

V is TRBV18 and J is TRBJ2-7; no clear D gene. V was cut by 3 bases and J by 0 bases, with 9 bases left in between. The CDR3 is made up of 14 amino acids. From germline, CDR1 is KGHSH and CDR2 LQKENI. This CDR3 reads CASSPPLSSYEQYF. The CDR3 DNA follows: TGTGCCAGCTCACCCCCGTTGAGCTCCTACGAGCAGTACTTC.

This sequence joins TRBV5-4 and TRBJ1-2; a possible D gene is TRBD1 (5 bases). Germline V lookup: CDR1 SGHNT, CDR2 YYREEE (reference sequence). CDR3 length: 16 amino acids. The V gene lost 0 bases and the J gene lost 1 base, with 13 bases spanning the gap. CDR3 protein: CASSLVPGDYNYGYTF. CDR3 DNA sequence: TGTGCCAGCAGCTTGGTACCGGGGGATTATAACTATGGCTACACCTTC.

The chain links TRBV20-1 to TRBJ2-3; TRBD2 might be the D (6 bases). Trimming shortened V by 0 bases and J by 6 bases, and 16 bases separated the two germline ends. Germline assignment: CDR1 DFQATT and CDR2 SNEGSKA (reference sequence). The CDR3 runs 15 residues. In DNA form, the CDR3 reads TGCAGTGCTAGAGATACGGGGGTACCCATCGATACGCAGTATTTT. Amino acids: CSARDTGVPIDTQYF.

The table lists this clonotype with many counts. The V and J genes are TRBV7-9 and TRBJ2-3; 8 nucleotides line up with TRBD1. The trim removed 5 bases at V and 2 bases at J, leaving 6 bases unmatched. Per the germline V gene, CDR1 is SEHNR and CDR2 is FQNEAQ (reference sequence). The CDR3 sequence is 15 residues long. The CDR3 protein is CASSTTGGNTDTQYF. The CDR3 DNA reads TGTGCCAGCAGCACAACAGGGGGAAACACAGATACGCAGTATTTT.

The chain employs TRBV30 and TRBJ2-1, with D perhaps TRBD1 (5 bases). CDR3 length: 12 residues. Per the germline V gene, CDR1 is GTSNPN and CDR2 is SVGIG (reference sequence). Trimming took 3 bases from V and 9 from J, leaving 12 bases between them. CDR3: CAWRERGREQFF. The CDR3 bases are TGTGCCTGGAGGGAAAGGGGTCGTGAGCAGTTCTTC.

The chain carries TRBV5-1 and TRBJ2-1, with TRBD2 as a possible D gene (6 bases). The CDR3 totals 16 residues. V was cut by 0 bases and J by 4 bases, with 14 bases left in between. Germline V lookup: CDR1 SGHRS, CDR2 YFSETQ. The CDR3 region has the DNA TGCGCCAGCAGCTTGGGGGGGACTTATGCTTACAATGAGCAGTTCTTC. It is translated as CASSLGGTYAYNEQFF.

This rearrangement joins TRBV15 to TRBJ1-1, with 7 nucleotides matching TRBD1. Germline lookup yields CDR1 LNHNV and CDR2 YYDKDF (reference sequence). Trimming at V came to 4 bases and at J to 7 bases, leaving 18 bases not matched to a gene. The CDR3 covers 17 residues. The CDR3 coding sequence is TGTGCCACCAGCACTCCGGACAGCACAGGGGAGTCGGGTGAAGCTTTCTTT. This gives the protein CATSTPDSTGESGEAFF.

The V and J genes are TRBV6-5 and TRBJ2-7; 8 positions agree with TRBD2. The V gene end was trimmed by 8 bases and the J gene end by 7 bases; junction bases not matched to a gene: 10. The CDR3 runs 13 residues. Germline-derived CDR1 and CDR2 are MNHEY and SVGAGI. CDR3 DNA sequence: TGTGCCAGCGCCCCCTTTGCGGGAGGTGAGCAGTACTTC. Encoded protein: CASAPFAGGEQYF.

This clonotype has at least ten counts. V gene TRBV29-1 combines with J gene TRBJ1-2; 10 positions match TRBD1. Germline CDR1 is SQVTM and CDR2 is ANQGSEA. The ends lost 6 bases at V and 1 base at J; junction bases unmatched: 2. The CDR3 has 13 amino acids. This CDR3 reads CSVGTGVNYGYTF. CDR3 nucleotide sequence: TGCAGCGTGGGGACAGGGGTTAACTATGGCTACACCTTC.

This chain uses TRBV7-8 with TRBJ1-4, with D hard to call. The V end was cut by 1 base, the J end by 15 bases, with 18 bases between. This CDR3 spans 14 amino acids. Germline CDR1 reads SGHVS; CDR2 reads FQNEAQ. CDR3 residues: CASSLVAGSKRVFF. The CDR3 nucleotides are TGTGCCAGCAGCTTAGTGGCAGGTTCAAAGAGGGTGTTTTTT. Using reference TRBV7-8 and TRBJ1-4 for the parts outside the CDR3, the full variable domain is GAGVSQSPRYKVAKRGQDVALRCDPISGHVSLFWYQQALGQGPEFLTYFQNEAQLDKSGLPSDRFFAERPEGSVSTLKIQRTQQEDSAVYLCASSLVAGSKRVFFGSGTQLSVL.

This clonotype has just a few counts. The rearrangement links TRBV24-1 to TRBJ2-3; weak D call: TRBD2 (6 bases). With 7 bases removed from V and 2 bases from J, the gap between germline ends came to 12 bases. Germline-derived CDR1 and CDR2 are KGHDR and SFDVKD. CDR3 length equals 14 residues. This CDR3 is CATSLGSYTDTQYF. The CDR3 coding sequence is TGTGCCACCAGCCTCGGGAGCTACACAGATACGCAGTATTTT.

V is TRBV24-1 and J is TRBJ2-7; no definite D call. The germline V and J ends were trimmed by 3 bases and 0 bases, with 2 bases remaining between them. The CDR3 runs 12 residues. The germline V gene has CDR1 KGHDR and CDR2 SFDVKD. In DNA form, the CDR3 reads TGTGCCACCAGTGATCACTCCTACGAGCAGTACTTC. Amino acid sequence: CATSDHSYEQYF.

This clonotype was found a few times. The chain employs TRBV4-1 and TRBJ2-1; D is possibly TRBD1 (6 bases). Trimming stripped 3 bases from V and 7 bases from J, with 16 bases between. CDR3 size: 15 residues. The V gene's germline CDR1 is MGHRA and CDR2 YSYEKL. The CDR3 spells CASSQTWTAGNEQFF. The CDR3 DNA is TGCGCCAGCAGCCAGACCTGGACAGCCGGGAATGAGCAGTTCTTC.

This clonotype was detected a few times. The chain has TRBV5-5 and TRBJ1-2, with TRBD1 matching 10 bases. Germline V gives CDR1 SGHKS, CDR2 YYEKEE (reference sequence). V lost 6 bases to trimming and J lost 8 bases; unmatched junction nucleotides: 10. This CDR3 region has 14 residues. CDR3 nucleotides: TGTGCCAGCACCATTGCCGGACAGGGGGGAGGCTACACCTTC. Translation: CASTIAGQGGGYTF.

This clonotype occurred a few times. This CDR3 is CASSETGDEQYF. The CDR3 nucleotides are TGTGCCAGCAGTGAGACCGGGGACGAGCAGTACTTC. V and J are TRBV2 and TRBJ2-7; D may be TRBD2 (5 bases). The CDR3 contains 12 residues. The germline V gene encodes CDR1 SNHLY and CDR2 FYNNEI. V lost 3 bases and J lost 5, with 8 bases in between.

The V gene is TRBV4-3, the J gene TRBJ2-4; 10 bases agree with TRBD1. The J call may be mistaken, given a closer DNA end match to TRBJ2-7. Germline assignment: CDR1 LGHNA and CDR2 YSLEER. The CDR3 is 16 amino acids. The CDR3 nucleotides are TGCGCCAGCAGCCAAGATCCCGGACAGGGGGATGGCGAGCAGTACTTC. Translating it yields CASSQDPGQGDGEQYF.

Regarding this clonotype: A junction boundary mismatches the germline segment, possibly from a read error. The chain uses TRBV5-1 and TRBJ2-3; either TRBD1 or TRBD2 may supply D (5 bases each). The germline CDR1 and CDR2 sequences are SGHRS and YFSETQ. The CDR3 is made up of 16 amino acids. The DNA of the CDR3 is TGCGCCGGCAGCTTGGGACCCTCGAGCGGCACAGATACGCAGTATTTT. Translated, it gives CAGSLGPSSGTDTQYF.

The chain employs TRBV5-1 and TRBJ1-2; 7 bases map to TRBD1. Germline V gene sequence: CDR1 SGHRS, CDR2 YFSETQ. The CDR3 sequence is 16 residues long. The junction had 11 bases not matched to a gene; V was cut back by 4 bases and J by 2 bases. The CDR3 loop is CASSQAPPGGNYGYTF. The CDR3 coding sequence is TGCGCCAGCAGCCAGGCGCCCCCAGGGGGAAACTATGGCTACACCTTC.

This clonotype appeared a few times. CDR3: CSARGRTVGLEKLFF. The CDR3, as DNA: TGCAGTGCTAGAGGACGGACCGTTGGACTTGAAAAACTGTTTTTT. V and J are TRBV20-1 and TRBJ1-4; D uncertain. Germline loops: CDR1 DFQATT, CDR2 SNEGSKA (reference sequence). The CDR3 totals 15 residues. Trimming shortened V by 1 base and J by 7 bases, and 16 bases separated the two germline ends.